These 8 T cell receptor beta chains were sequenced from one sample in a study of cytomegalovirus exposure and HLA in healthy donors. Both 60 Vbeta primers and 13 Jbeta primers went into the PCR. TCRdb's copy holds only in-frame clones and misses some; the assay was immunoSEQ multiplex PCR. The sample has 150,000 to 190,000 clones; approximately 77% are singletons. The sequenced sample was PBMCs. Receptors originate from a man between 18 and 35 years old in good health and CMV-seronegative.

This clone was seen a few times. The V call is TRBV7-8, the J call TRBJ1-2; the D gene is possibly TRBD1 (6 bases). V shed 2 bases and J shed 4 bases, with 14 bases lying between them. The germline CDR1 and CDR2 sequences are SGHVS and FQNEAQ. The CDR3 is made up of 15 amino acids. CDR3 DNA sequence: TGTGCCAGCAGCTTACTCCGACAGGAGTCCTATGGCTACACCTTC. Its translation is CASSLLRQESYGYTF.

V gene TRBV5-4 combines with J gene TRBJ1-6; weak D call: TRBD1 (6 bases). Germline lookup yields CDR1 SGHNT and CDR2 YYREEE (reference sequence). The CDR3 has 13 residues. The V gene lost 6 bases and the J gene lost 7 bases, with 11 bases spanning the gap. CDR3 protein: CASTTGQNSPLHF. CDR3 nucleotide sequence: TGTGCCAGCACCACAGGGCAGAATTCACCCCTCCACTTT.

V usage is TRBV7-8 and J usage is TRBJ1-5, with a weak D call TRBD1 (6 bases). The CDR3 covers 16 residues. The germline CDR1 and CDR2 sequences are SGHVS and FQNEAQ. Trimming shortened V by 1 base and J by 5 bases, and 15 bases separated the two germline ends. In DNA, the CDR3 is TGTGCCAGCAGCTTAGTTTCAGGGGTGGTTGATCAGCCCCAGCATTTT. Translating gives CASSLVSGVVDQPQHF.

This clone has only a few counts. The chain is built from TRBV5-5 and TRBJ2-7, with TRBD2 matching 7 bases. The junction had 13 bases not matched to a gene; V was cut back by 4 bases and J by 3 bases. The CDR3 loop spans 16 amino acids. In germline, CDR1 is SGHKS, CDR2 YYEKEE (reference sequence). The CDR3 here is CASSTSPRTGGYEQYF. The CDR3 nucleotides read TGTGCCAGCAGCACCTCTCCCCGCACGGGGGGCTACGAGCAGTACTTC. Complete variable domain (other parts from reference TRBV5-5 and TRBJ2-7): DAGVTQSPTHLIKTRGQQVTLRCSPISGHKSVSWYQQVLGQGPQFIFQYYEKEERGRGNFPDRFSARQFPNYSSELNVNALLLGDSALYLCASSTSPRTGGYEQYFGPGTRLTVT.

The CDR3 coding sequence is TGTGCCTGGGGGGGTCTGGGACTAGCGGGAGAGACCCAGTACTTC. It is translated as CAWGGLGLAGETQYF. The chain employs TRBV30 and TRBJ2-5, with TRBD2 matching over 12 bases. In germline, CDR1 is GTSNPN, CDR2 SVGIG (reference sequence). J was trimmed by 4 bases and V by 5 bases; bases with no gene match: 8. The CDR3 runs 15 residues.

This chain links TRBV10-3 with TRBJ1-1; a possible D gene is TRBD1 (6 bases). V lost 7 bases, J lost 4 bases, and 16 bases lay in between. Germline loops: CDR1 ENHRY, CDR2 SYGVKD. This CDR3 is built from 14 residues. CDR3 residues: CAIMGGGSSTEAFF. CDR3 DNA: TGTGCCATCATGGGGGGGGGCTCGAGCACTGAAGCTTTCTTT.

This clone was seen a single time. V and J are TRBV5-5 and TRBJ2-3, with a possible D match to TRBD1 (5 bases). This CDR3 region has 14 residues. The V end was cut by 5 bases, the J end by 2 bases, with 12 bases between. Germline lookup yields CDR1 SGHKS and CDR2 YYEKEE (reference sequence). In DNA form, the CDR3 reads TGTGCCAGCAGGACAGCAGCATTCACAGATACGCAGTATTTT. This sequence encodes CASRTAAFTDTQYF.

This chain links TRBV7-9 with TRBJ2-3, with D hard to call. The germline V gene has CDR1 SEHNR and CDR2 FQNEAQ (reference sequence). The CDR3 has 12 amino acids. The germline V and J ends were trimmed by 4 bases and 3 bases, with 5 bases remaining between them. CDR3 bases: TGTGCCAGCAGCTCCCAGACAGATACGCAGTATTTT. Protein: CASSSQTDTQYF. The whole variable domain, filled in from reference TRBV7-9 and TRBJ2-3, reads DTGVSQNPRHKITKRGQNVTFRCDPISEHNRLYWYRQTLGQGPEFLTYFQNEAQLEKSRLLSDRFSAERPKGSFSTLEIQRTEQGDSAMYLCASSSQTDTQYFGPGTRLTVL.